The 13 T cell receptor beta chains in this list originate from one sample, sequenced in a study of blood T cell repertoires in COVID-19. This table comes from immunoSEQ multiplex PCR, and its TCRdb copy is limited to in-frame clones, with some not included. The sample has a few hundred thousand clones; 75% to 85% are singletons. Material: peripheral blood. The receptors were sampled from a human donor in a cohort sampled during active COVID-19.

V usage is TRBV29-1 and J usage is TRBJ1-1; D is possibly TRBD1 (5 bases). From germline, CDR1 is SQVTM and CDR2 ANQGSEA. With 5 bases removed from V and 6 bases from J, the gap between germline ends came to 25 bases. This CDR3 spans 16 amino acids. CDR3 sequence (DNA): TGCAGCGTTAGTCTAAAGTCGTGGGGGAGGTCATCTGAAGCTTTCTTT. Amino acid sequence: CSVSLKSWGRSSEAFF.

This rearrangement joins TRBV6-5 to TRBJ1-1; 7 bases agree with TRBD1. The ends lost 7 bases at V and 4 bases at J; junction bases unmatched: 6. The CDR3 spans 13 residues. Germline V gene data show CDR1 as MNHEY and CDR2 as SVGAGI. CDR3 DNA sequence: TGTGCCAGCACCAGACAGGGTTTCACTGAAGCTTTCTTT. Protein product: CASTRQGFTEAFF.

The V call is TRBV5-6, the J call TRBJ2-3, with 8 bases aligning to TRBD2. Germline V gives CDR1 SGHDT, CDR2 YYEEEE. The CDR3 is made up of 16 amino acids. The junction had 4 bases not matched to a gene; V was cut back by 0 bases and J by 1 base. CDR3 sequence reads: CASSLGPGGRTDTQYF. The CDR3 DNA is TGTGCCAGCAGCTTGGGACCGGGGGGGCGCACAGATACGCAGTATTTT. Full variable domain (remainder filled in from reference TRBV5-6 and TRBJ2-3): DAGVTQSPTHLIKTRGQQVTLRCSPKSGHDTVSWYQQALGQGPQFIFQYYEEEERQRGNFPDRFSGHQFPNYSSELNVNALLLGDSALYLCASSLGPGGRTDTQYFGPGTRLTVL.

The count of this clone is one. The chain recombines TRBV2 with TRBJ2-3; 7 bases are shared with TRBD2. Looked up from germline, CDR1 is SNHLY and CDR2 is FYNNEI. With V trimmed by 5 bases and J by 4 bases, 3 bases remained unmatched. The CDR3 length is 13 residues. The CDR3 loop reads CASSRGVSDTQYF. The CDR3 DNA reads TGTGCCAGCAGTCGGGGGGTCTCAGATACGCAGTATTTT.

This clone was detected only once. The rearrangement joins TRBV19 to TRBJ1-1; possibly TRBD1 for D (5 bases). The CDR3 runs 12 residues. V lost 6 bases, J lost 4 bases, and 9 bases lay in between. Germline CDR1 LNHDA, CDR2 SQIVND (reference sequence). This CDR3 reads CASRGETTEAFF. In DNA form, the CDR3 reads TGTGCCAGTAGAGGGGAAACCACTGAAGCTTTCTTT.

The chain carries TRBV3-1 (or the pseudogene TRBV3-2) and TRBJ1-1; the D gene is possibly TRBD1 (5 bases). The V and J ends lost 0 bases and 9 bases respectively, with 14 bases between them. CDR3 length: 14 residues. The V gene's germline CDR1 is LGHDT and CDR2 YNNKEL (reference sequence). CDR3 DNA sequence: TGTGCCAGCAGCCAAGATCATCAGGGTCGTCAAGCTTTCTTT. This encodes CASSQDHQGRQAFF.

The chain joins TRBV9 to TRBJ1-3; no reliable D call. The CDR3 covers 16 residues. V gave up 0 bases and J gave up 4 bases, with 14 bases separating them. Germline lookup yields CDR1 SGDLS and CDR2 YYNGEE. The CDR3: CASSVATWAEGNTIYF. As DNA, the CDR3 is TGTGCCAGCAGCGTAGCTACATGGGCAGAAGGAAACACCATATATTTT.

This sequence joins TRBV24-1 and TRBJ2-1; 8 nucleotides agree with TRBD2. The CDR3 has 13 residues. From germline, CDR1 is KGHDR and CDR2 SFDVKD. V shed 6 bases, J shed 6 bases, and the junction held 3 bases outside the gene matches. CDR3 nucleotide sequence: TGTGCCACCAGTTTAGCGGGGTTCAATGAGCAGTTCTTC. Its translation: CATSLAGFNEQFF.

This clone was observed a few times. This chain connects TRBV6-5 to TRBJ2-2; a possible D gene is TRBD2 (6 bases). V was pared by 6 bases and J by 8 bases, with 13 bases between. Germline values: CDR1 MNHEY, CDR2 SVGAGI. The CDR3 sequence is 13 residues long. CDR3 in DNA: TGTGCCAGCAGCCCCTTTGGAGGGGGGGAGCTGTTTTTT. Encoded protein: CASSPFGGGELFF.

A few counts support this clone. The rearrangement joins TRBV30 to TRBJ1-5; D remains ambiguous. Germline CDR1 and CDR2: GTSNPN and SVGIG (reference sequence). The CDR3 spans 12 residues. The V end was cut by 5 bases, the J end by 2 bases, with 7 bases between. The CDR3 region has the DNA TGTGCCTGGCAAGTAGGCAATCAGCCCCAGCATTTT. The encoded protein is CAWQVGNQPQHF.

J is TRBJ1-2 and V is TRBV18; the D is unclear. From germline, CDR1 is KGHSH and CDR2 LQKENI. This CDR3 has 14 residues. V was pared by 3 bases and J by 1 base, with 9 bases between. Written as DNA, the CDR3 is TGTGCCAGCTCACCGAGGGAGTTTAACTATGGCTACACCTTC. Its protein is CASSPREFNYGYTF.

The chain joins TRBV24-1 to TRBJ2-3, with D unresolved. CDR1 is KGHDR, CDR2 SFDVKD, per germline. This CDR3 is built from 14 residues. Trimming left V 1 base short and J 6 bases short, with 10 bases between. The CDR3 is CATSDLGVSDTQYF. Here the CDR3 DNA reads TGTGCCACCAGTGATTTAGGAGTTTCTGATACGCAGTATTTT.

This chain uses TRBV3-1 (or the pseudogene TRBV3-2) with TRBJ2-1; D may be TRBD1 (6 bases). V lost 1 base to trimming and J lost 5 bases, with 9 bases between them. This CDR3 comprises 14 residues. Germline loops: CDR1 LGHDT, CDR2 YNNKEL (reference sequence). The CDR3 spells CASSQVPGDNEQFF. As DNA, the CDR3 is TGTGCCAGCAGCCAAGTGCCAGGGGACAATGAGCAGTTCTTC.